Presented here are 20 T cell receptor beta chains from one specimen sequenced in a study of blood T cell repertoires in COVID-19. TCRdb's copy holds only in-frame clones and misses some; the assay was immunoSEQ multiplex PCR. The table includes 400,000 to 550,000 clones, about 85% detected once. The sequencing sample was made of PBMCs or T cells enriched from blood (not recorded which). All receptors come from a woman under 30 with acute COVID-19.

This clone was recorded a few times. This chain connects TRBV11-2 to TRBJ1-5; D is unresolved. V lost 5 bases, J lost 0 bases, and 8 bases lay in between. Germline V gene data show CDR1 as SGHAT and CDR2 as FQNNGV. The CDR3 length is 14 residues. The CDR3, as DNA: TGTGCCAGCAGCCCCCCCGGTAGCAATCAGCCCCAGCATTTT. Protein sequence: CASSPPGSNQPQHF.

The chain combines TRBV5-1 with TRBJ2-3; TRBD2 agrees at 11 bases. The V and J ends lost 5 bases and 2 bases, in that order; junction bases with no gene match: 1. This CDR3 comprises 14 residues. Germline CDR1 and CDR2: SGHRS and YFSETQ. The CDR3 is CASRLAGATDTQYF. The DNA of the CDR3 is TGCGCCAGCAGACTAGCGGGAGCCACAGATACGCAGTATTTT.

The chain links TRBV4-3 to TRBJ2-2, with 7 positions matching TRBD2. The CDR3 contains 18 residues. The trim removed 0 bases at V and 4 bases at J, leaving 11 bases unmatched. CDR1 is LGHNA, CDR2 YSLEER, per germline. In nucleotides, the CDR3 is TGCGCCAGCAGCCAAGAACCCAGAGAAGCGGGGACCACCGGGGAGCTGTTTTTT. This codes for CASSQEPREAGTTGELFF.

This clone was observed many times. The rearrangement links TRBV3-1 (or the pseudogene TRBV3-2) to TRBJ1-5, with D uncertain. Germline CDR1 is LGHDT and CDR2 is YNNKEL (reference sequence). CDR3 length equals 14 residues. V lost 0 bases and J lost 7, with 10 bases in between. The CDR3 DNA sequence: TGTGCCAGCAGCCAAGAGGGAGAATGGCAGCCCCAGCATTTT. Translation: CASSQEGEWQPQHF.

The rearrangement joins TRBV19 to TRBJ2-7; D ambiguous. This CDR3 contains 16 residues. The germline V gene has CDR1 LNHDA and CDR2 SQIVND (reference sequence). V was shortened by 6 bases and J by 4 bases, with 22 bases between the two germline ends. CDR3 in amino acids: CASSDPKTQVGYEQYF. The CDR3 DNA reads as TGTGCCAGTAGCGATCCTAAGACACAAGTCGGATACGAGCAGTACTTC.

CDR3 in amino acids: CSVETGQGARPQHF. For the CDR3, the DNA is TGCAGCGTCGAGACAGGACAGGGGGCAAGGCCCCAGCATTTT. This chain links TRBV29-1 with TRBJ1-5, with 11 bases identical to TRBD1. With V trimmed by 6 bases and J by 9 bases, 10 bases remained unmatched. The CDR3 is made up of 14 amino acids. The germline CDR1 and CDR2 sequences are SQVTM and ANQGSEA.

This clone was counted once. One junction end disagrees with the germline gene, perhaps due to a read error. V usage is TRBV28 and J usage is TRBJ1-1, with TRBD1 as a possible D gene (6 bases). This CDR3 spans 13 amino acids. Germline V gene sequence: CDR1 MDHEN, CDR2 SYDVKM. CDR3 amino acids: CASSLLQGGKAFF. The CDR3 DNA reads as TGTGCCAGCAGCTTATTACAGGGAGGGAAAGCTTTCTTT.

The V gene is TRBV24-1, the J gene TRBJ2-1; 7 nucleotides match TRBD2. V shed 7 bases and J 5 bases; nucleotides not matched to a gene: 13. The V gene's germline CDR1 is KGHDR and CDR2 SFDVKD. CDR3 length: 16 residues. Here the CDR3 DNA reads TGTGCCACCAGCGGGGGGTCGGGGTATGGGAACAATGAGCAGTTCTTC. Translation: CATSGGSGYGNNEQFF.

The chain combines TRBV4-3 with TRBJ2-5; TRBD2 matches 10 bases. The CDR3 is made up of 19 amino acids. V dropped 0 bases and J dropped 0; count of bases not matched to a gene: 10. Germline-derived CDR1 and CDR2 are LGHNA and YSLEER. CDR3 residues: CASSQDVASGSGYQETQYF. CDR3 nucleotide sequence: TGCGCCAGCAGCCAAGATGTCGCTAGCGGGAGCGGGTACCAAGAGACCCAGTACTTC.

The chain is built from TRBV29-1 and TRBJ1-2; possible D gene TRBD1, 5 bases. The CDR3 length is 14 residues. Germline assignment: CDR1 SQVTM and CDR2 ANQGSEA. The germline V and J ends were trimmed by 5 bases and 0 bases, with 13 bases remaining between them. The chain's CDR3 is CSVPRGGSNYGYTF. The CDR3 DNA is TGCAGCGTTCCTCGGGGGGGTTCTAACTATGGCTACACCTTC.

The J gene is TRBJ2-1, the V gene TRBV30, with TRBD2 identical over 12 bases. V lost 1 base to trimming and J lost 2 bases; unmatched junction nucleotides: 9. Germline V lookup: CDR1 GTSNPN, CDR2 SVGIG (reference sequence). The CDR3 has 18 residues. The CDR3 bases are TGTGCCTGGAGTGAAGGGACTAGCGGGCGAGGGACCTACAATGAGCAGTTCTTC. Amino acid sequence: CAWSEGTSGRGTYNEQFF.

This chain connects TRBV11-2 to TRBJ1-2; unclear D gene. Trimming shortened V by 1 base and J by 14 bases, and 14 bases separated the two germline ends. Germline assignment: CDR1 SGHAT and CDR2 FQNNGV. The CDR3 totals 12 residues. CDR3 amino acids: CASSLVSVSGTF. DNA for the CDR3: TGTGCCAGCAGCTTAGTATCCGTCAGCGGAACCTTC.

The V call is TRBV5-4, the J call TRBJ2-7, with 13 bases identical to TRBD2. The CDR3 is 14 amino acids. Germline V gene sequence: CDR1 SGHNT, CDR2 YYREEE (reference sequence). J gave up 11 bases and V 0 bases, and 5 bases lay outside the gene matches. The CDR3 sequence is CASSLELAGGPKYF. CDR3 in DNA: TGTGCCAGCAGCTTGGAACTAGCGGGAGGGCCCAAGTACTTC.

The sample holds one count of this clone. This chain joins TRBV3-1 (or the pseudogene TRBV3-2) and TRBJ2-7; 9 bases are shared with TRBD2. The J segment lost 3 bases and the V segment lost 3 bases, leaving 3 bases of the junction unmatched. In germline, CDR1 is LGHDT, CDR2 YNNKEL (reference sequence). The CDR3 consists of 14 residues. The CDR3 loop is CASSHLAGNYEQYF. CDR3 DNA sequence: TGTGCCAGCAGCCACCTAGCGGGAAACTACGAGCAGTACTTC.

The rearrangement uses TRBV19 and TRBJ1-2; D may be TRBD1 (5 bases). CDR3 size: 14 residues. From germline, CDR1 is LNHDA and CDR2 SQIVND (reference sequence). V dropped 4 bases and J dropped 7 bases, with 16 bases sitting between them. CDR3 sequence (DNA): TGTGCCAGTAGTAGTGGAGGGGCTCTTCCTGGCTACACCTTC. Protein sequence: CASSSGGALPGYTF.

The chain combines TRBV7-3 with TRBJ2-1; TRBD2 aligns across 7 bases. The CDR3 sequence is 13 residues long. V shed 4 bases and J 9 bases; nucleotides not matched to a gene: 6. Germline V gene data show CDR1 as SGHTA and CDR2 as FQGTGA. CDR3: CASSSHPGGEQFF. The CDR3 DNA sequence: TGTGCCAGCAGCTCCCATCCGGGGGGTGAGCAGTTCTTC.

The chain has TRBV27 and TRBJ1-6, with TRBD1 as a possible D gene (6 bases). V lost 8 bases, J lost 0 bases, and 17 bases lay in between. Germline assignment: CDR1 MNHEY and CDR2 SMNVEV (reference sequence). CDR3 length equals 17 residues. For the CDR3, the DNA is TGTGCCAGCCTGAAGCGGGGGGGCCGCTCCTATAATTCACCCCTCCACTTT. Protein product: CASLKRGGRSYNSPLHF.

Here the CDR3 reads CASSFHRGRRTGELFF. CDR3 coding DNA: TGTGCCAGCAGCTTCCACAGGGGGCGGAGGACCGGGGAGCTGTTTTTT. V and J are TRBV5-8 and TRBJ2-2; 9 bases fit TRBD1. This CDR3 has 16 amino acids. CDR1 and CDR2 (germline): SGHTS, YDEGEE. With V trimmed by 2 bases and J by 5 bases, 7 bases remained unmatched.

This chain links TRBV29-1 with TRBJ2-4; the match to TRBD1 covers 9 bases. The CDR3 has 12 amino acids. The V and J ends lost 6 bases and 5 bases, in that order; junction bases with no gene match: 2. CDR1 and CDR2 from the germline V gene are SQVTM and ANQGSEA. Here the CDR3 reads CSVRQGENIQYF. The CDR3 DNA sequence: TGCAGCGTCCGACAGGGGGAAAACATTCAGTACTTC. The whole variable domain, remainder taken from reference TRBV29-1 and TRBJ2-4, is SAVISQKPSRDICQRGTSLTIQCQVDSQVTMMFWYRQQPGQSLTLIATANQGSEATYESGFVIDKFPISRPNLTFSTLTVSNMSPEDSSIYLCSVRQGENIQYFGAGTRLSVL.

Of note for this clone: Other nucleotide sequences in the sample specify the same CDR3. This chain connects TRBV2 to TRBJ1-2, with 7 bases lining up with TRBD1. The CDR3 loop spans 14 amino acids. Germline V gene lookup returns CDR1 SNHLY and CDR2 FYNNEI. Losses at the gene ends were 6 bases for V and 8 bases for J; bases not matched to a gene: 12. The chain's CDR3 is CASSQTQGLGGYTF. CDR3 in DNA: TGTGCCAGCAGCCAAACACAGGGGTTGGGAGGCTACACCTTC.